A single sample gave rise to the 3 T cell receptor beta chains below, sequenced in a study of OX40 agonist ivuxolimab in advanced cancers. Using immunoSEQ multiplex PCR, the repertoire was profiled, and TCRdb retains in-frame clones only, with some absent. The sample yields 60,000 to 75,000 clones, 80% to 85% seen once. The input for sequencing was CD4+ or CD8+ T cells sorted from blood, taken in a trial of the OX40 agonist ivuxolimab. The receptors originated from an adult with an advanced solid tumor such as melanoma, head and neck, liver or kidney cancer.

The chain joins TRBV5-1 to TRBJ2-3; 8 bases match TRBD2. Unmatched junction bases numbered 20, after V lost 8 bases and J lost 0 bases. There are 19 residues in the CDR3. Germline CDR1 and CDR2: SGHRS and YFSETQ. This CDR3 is CARGKRVAGHPLSTDTQYF. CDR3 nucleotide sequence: TGCGCCAGGGGTAAGCGGGTAGCGGGACACCCTCTTAGCACAGATACGCAGTATTTT.

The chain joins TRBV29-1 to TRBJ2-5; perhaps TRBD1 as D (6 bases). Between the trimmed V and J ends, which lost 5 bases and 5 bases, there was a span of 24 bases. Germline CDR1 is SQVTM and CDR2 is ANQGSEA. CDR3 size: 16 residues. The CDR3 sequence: CSVPTLGQSSGETQYF. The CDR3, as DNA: TGCAGCGTTCCAACCCTAGGACAGTCGTCAGGGGAGACCCAGTACTTC. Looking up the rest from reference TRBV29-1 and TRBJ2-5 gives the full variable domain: SAVISQKPSRDICQRGTSLTIQCQVDSQVTMMFWYRQQPGQSLTLIATANQGSEATYESGFVIDKFPISRPNLTFSTLTVSNMSPEDSSIYLCSVPTLGQSSGETQYFGPGTRLLVL.

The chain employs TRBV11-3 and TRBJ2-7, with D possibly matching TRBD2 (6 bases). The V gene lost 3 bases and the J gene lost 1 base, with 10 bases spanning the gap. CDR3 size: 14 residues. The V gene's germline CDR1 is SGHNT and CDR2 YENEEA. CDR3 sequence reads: CASSFGGKSYEQYF. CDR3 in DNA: TGTGCCAGCAGCTTCGGAGGGAAGTCCTACGAGCAGTACTTC.